This T cell receptor beta chain comes out of a study of cytomegalovirus exposure and HLA in healthy donors. Study-wide findings and caveats: According to the study, 160 or so TCR beta chains were cytomegalovirus-associated. Among donors in an Asian-associated ancestry cluster, a later analysis reportedly found fewer N-insertions than the approximately 670-donor mean. Later work found that TCR association rates differed between HLA loci; DRB1 had the most and HLA-C the fewest.

60 Vbeta and 13 Jbeta primers were used in PCR. The protocol was immunoSEQ multiplex PCR, while the TCRdb copy is restricted to in-frame clones and leaves out a portion. The data contain about 130,000 clones, around 75% of them singletons. This CDR3 has 17 amino acids. The V gene end was trimmed by 0 bases and the J gene end by 5 bases; junction bases not matched to a gene: 8. CDR1 LGHNA and CDR2 YSLEER come from the germline V gene. Regarding this clone: Its antigen is as yet unknown.

The sequenced material came from PBMCs. This rearrangement joins TRBV4-3 to TRBJ2-4; 9 bases agree with TRBD2. The source of this sequence is a woman in her 50s in good health and CMV-seronegative. CDR3 region: CASSQESGRLGENIQYF. DNA of the CDR3: TGCGCCAGCAGCCAAGAAAGCGGGAGGTTGGGAGAAAACATTCAGTACTTC.